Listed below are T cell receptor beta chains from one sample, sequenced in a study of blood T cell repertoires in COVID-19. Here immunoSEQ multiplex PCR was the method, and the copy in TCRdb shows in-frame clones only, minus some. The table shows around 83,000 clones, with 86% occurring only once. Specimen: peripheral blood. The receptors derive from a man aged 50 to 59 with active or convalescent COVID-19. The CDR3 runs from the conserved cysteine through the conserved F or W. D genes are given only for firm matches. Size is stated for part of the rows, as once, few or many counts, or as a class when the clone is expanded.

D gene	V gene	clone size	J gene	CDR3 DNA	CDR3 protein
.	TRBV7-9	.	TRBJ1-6	TGTGCCAGCAGCTTAAGGTCGACAGGAAATTCACCCCTCCACTTT	CASSLRSTGNSPLHF
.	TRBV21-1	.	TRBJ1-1	TGTGCCAGCAGCAAAGAAGGCCCCCAGGGCCGGGTGAACACTGAAGCTTTCTTT	CASSKEGPQGRVNTEAFF
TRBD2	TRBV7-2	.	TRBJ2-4	TGTGCCAGCAGCACCCGGACTAGCGGGGATAGGATTGACAAAAACATTCAGTACTTC	CASSTRTSGDRIDKNIQYF
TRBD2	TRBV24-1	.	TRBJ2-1	TGTGCCACCAGTGATTTGCAGGTCGAGCGGGAGGTGGGTGAGCAGTTCTTC	CATSDLQVEREVGEQFF
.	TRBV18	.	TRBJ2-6	TGTGCCAGCTCACCTTACAGGGTTGGGGCCAACGTCCTGACTTTC	CASSPYRVGANVLTF
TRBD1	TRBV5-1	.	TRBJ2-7	TGCGCCAGCAGGGGGACAGGCGCCTACGAGCAGTACTTC	CASRGTGAYEQYF
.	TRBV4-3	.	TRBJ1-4	TGCGCCAGCAGCCACGAACTTTACGAAAAACTGTTTTTT	CASSHELYEKLFF
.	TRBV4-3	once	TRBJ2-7	TGCGCCAGCAGCCAAGAAGGAGACGGCTCCTACGAGCAGTACTTC	CASSQEGDGSYEQYF
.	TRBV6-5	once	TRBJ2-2	TGTGCCAGCAGGGGGACTCACACCGGGGAGCTGTTTTTT	CASRGTHTGELFF
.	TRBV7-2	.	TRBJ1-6	TGTGCCAGCAGCTTAATACGGTTGATGCGTTCACCCCTCCACTTT	CASSLIRLMRSPLHF
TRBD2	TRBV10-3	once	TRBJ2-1	TGTGCCATCAGCGAAGGACTAGCGTACAATGAGCAGTTCTTC	CAISEGLAYNEQFF
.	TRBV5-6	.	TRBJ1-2	TGTGCCAGTATGGCACAGGGACACTATGGCTACACCTTC	CASMAQGHYGYTF
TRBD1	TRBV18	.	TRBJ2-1	TGTGCCAGCTCACCGACAGGGTACAATGAGCAGTTCTTC	CASSPTGYNEQFF
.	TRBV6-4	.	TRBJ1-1	TGTGCCAGCAGTGTTGACAGCCTGAACACTGAAGCTTTCTTT	CASSVDSLNTEAFF
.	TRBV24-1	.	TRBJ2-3	TGTGCCACCAGTGATTTAAATACAGATTATAACACAGATACGCAGTATTTT	CATSDLNTDYNTDTQYF
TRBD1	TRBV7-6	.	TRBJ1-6	TGTGCCAGCAGCTCCGACAGGGCCCGAAATAATTCACCCCTCCACTTT	CASSSDRARNNSPLHF
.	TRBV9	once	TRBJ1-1	TGTGCCAGCAGCGTATCCAGGGTGAACACTGAAGCTTTCTTT	CASSVSRVNTEAFF
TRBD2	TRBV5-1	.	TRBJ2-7	TGCGCCAGCAGCAACAGACTAGCGGGGGGCTCATCCTACGAGCAGTACTTC	CASSNRLAGGSSYEQYF
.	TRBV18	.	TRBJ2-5	TGTGCCAGCTCTCCCGACCAGACTGGGACCCAGTACTTC	CASSPDQTGTQYF
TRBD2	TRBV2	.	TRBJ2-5	TGTGCCAGCAGTTCCGGGACTAGCGGGGGTCGGGAGACCCAGTACTTC	CASSSGTSGGRETQYF
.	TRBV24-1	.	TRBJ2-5	TGTGCCACCAGTGATTCTGGCAGGGCTTCCGGAGAGACCCAGTACTTC	CATSDSGRASGETQYF
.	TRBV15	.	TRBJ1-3	TGTGCCACCAGAAAAGACAGCCTTGGAAACACCATATATTTT	CATRKDSLGNTIYF
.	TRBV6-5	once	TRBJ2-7	TGTGCCAGCAGGAGGGCCTTCTCCTACGAGCAGTACTTC	CASRRAFSYEQYF